This TCR beta chain was profiled in a study of blood T cell repertoires in COVID-19. Turning to the study itself: Material from acute and convalescent COVID-19 was sourced from the United States, Italy and Spain. PBMCs, B-cell-depleted T cells, or T cells were the source of the cDNA or gDNA that made up the material.

Generated by immunoSEQ multiplex PCR, the TCRdb table keeps only in-frame clones and is missing some. In the table there are roughly 250,000 clones, nearly 85% of which are singletons. The CDR3 sequence is 17 residues long. Trimming removed 0 bases from V and 2 bases from J; junction bases left unmatched: 7. CDR1 and CDR2 (germline): SGHRS, YFSETQ. The chain joins TRBV5-1 to TRBJ2-3; 9 nucleotides align to TRBD1. The source material was peripheral blood. This receptor was obtained from a human donor in a cohort sampled during active COVID-19. Here the CDR3 reads CASSLGLTGGFTDTQYF. DNA of the CDR3: TGCGCCAGCAGCTTGGGGCTGACAGGGGGTTTCACAGATACGCAGTATTTT.